The rows below give T cell receptor beta chains drawn from one sample of a study of long-term antiretroviral therapy in people with HIV. Using immunoSEQ multiplex PCR, the repertoire was profiled, and TCRdb retains in-frame clones only, with some absent. The sample consists of under 45,000 clones, 94% of them appearing once. The source was unsorted PBMCs, collected just over 9 years after starting antiretroviral therapy. These receptors originate from a man aged 25-45 years with HIV. Both conserved end residues are part of each CDR3. D genes are given only for firm matches. Size is omitted from some rows. Given values are once, few, many or a class for expanded clones.

size,J,length,D,V,DNA,CDR3
.,TRBJ2-5,15,TRBD1,TRBV9,TGTGCCAGCAGCGGAAGGGGGCGCATAGACGAGACCCAGTACTTC,CASSGRGRIDETQYF
.,TRBJ2-1,13,.,TRBV19,TGTGCCAGTAGCGGCGCGAGGTACAATGAGCAGTTCTTC,CASSGARYNEQFF
.,TRBJ1-4,18,.,TRBV5-6,TGTGCCAGCAGCTTGGGTTTGGGACCACCGATTAAAATTGAAAAACTGTTTTTT,CASSLGLGPPIKIEKLFF
.,TRBJ1-3,15,.,TRBV10-1,TGCGCCAGCAGTGACCCCCAGGACTCTGGAAACACCATATATTTT,CASSDPQDSGNTIYF
.,TRBJ2-5,14,.,TRBV7-6,TGTGCCAGCAGCCTCCAGGGGCCGGTGGAGACCCAGTACTTC,CASSLQGPVETQYF
.,TRBJ1-3,15,.,TRBV10-3,TGTGCCATCAGTGACGGGGGGGCGAGTGGAAACACCATATATTTT,CAISDGGASGNTIYF
few,TRBJ2-3,14,TRBD1,TRBV19,TGTGCCAGTAGTGACAGGGGGCAAACAGATACGCAGTATTTT,CASSDRGQTDTQYF
.,TRBJ1-2,15,.,TRBV2,TGTGCCAGCAGGGAACCCCGGGACAACCTTTATGGCTACACCTTC,CASREPRDNLYGYTF
once,TRBJ1-2,14,TRBD1,TRBV7-9,TGTGCCAGCAGCAGCCGGGACAGGCCCTATGGCTACACCTTC,CASSSRDRPYGYTF
.,TRBJ2-2,18,TRBD1,TRBV5-1,TGCGCCAGCAGCTTGTCTTTCCCGACAGGGGGCGTCTCCGGGGAGCTGTTTTTT,CASSLSFPTGGVSGELFF
.,TRBJ1-6,13,.,TRBV27,TGTGCCAGCAGTTCCGTTAATAATTCACCCCTCCACTTT,CASSSVNNSPLHF
.,TRBJ1-6,11,.,TRBV20-1,TGCAGTGCCAGGAGGAAATCACCCCTCCACTTT,CSARRKSPLHF
.,TRBJ2-7,13,.,TRBV6-5,TGTGCCAGCAGTTACTCGAGATTCTACGAGCAGTACTTC,CASSYSRFYEQYF
.,TRBJ2-1,16,.,TRBV5-6,TGTGCCAGTACCAAAGCCCCCGGGGCCTCCTACAATGAGCAGTTCTTC,CASTKAPGASYNEQFF
.,TRBJ2-3,15,.,TRBV7-9,TGTGCCAGCAGAAGAGAAGGGATGAGCACAGATACGCAGTATTTT,CASRREGMSTDTQYF
.,TRBJ2-1,16,TRBD1,TRBV27,TGTGCCAGCAGTTCACCGGGACAGGGATCCTACAATGAGCAGTTCTTC,CASSSPGQGSYNEQFF
.,TRBJ2-3,11,.,TRBV5-6,TGTGCCAGCAGCTCCTCAGATACGCAGTATTTT,CASSSSDTQYF
.,TRBJ1-2,14,.,TRBV2,TGTGCCAGCAGTGAAGAGGCTGGGGGCTATGGCTACACCTTC,CASSEEAGGYGYTF
.,TRBJ2-3,17,.,TRBV4-2,TGTGCCAGCAGCCAAGAAGGCCTCATCTCGGCCCCGGATACGCAGTATTTT,CASSQEGLISAPDTQYF
.,TRBJ2-3,15,TRBD2,TRBV6-1,TGTGCCAGCAGTGGGACTAGCGGGGGGGCAGATACGCAGTATTTT,CASSGTSGGADTQYF
.,TRBJ1-1,12,.,TRBV6-6,TGTGCCAGCAGTTACTCGGGTAGGGGGGCTTTCTTT,CASSYSGRGAFF
.,TRBJ2-5,16,.,TRBV27,TGTGCCAGCAGCTTTAAACCTCTATCGTACCAAGAGACCCAGTACTTC,CASSFKPLSYQETQYF
.,TRBJ1-2,13,.,TRBV28,TGTGCCAGCAGTTTAGGACGAAGCTATGGCTACACCTTC,CASSLGRSYGYTF
.,TRBJ1-6,13,.,TRBV7-9,TGTGCCAGCAGCTTCCGAGGGGATTCACCCCTCCACTTT,CASSFRGDSPLHF
.,TRBJ2-5,14,.,TRBV6-6,TGTGCCAGCAGTTTAATAGGGGAGAGAGAGACCCAGTACTTC,CASSLIGERETQYF
.,TRBJ1-4,14,.,TRBV5-1,TGCGCCAGCAGCTTGTTCGGTGCTAATGAAAAACTGTTTTTT,CASSLFGANEKLFF
.,TRBJ2-3,16,TRBD2,TRBV19,TGTGCCAGTAGTCCGAGGACTAGCGGGGTTTCTGATACGCAGTATTTT,CASSPRTSGVSDTQYF